This note documents a single TCR beta chain sequence. Its antigen has not been determined. Per-nucleotide qualities are absent, and no much larger clonotype sits a single base away. In total, 630 or so healthy bone marrow donors made up the cohort. At the time of sampling, every cohort member was nominally healthy, though immune exposures that went unrecorded were likely present. The donor tested CMV seropositive, placing the donor among the 290 or so seropositive members of the cohort. Every donor gave a peripheral blood sample, and the peripheral blood mononuclear cells from that sample were used for TCR beta sequencing. The Qiagen DNeasy Blood Extraction Kit was used to extract genomic DNA from the blood cell samples. These data come from a study of cytomegalovirus exposure and HLA in healthy donors (dated by TCRdb to about 2017). In terms of the full investigation: In an earlier analysis of roughly 590 of the donors, around 300 Gb of sequence data and 90 million to 120 million unique TCR beta sequences from about 179 million T cells were reported. An early release covering just under 650 HLA-typed donors comprised roughly 300 gigabases of sequencing data and around 80 million unique TCR sequences. The genetic ancestry cluster associated with self-reported Caucasian donors included around four fifths of the approximately 430 genotyped donors. The study was designed to test whether signatures of past pathogen exposure could be identified by cataloging public T cell receptors. The T cell repertoires of under 700 subjects were profiled by immunosequencing and related to cytomegalovirus serostatus. A separate validation cohort of 90 to 150 different subjects was used in addition to the 666-subject first cohort. To predict cytomegalovirus infection status, the study brought together high-throughput TCR immunosequencing, statistical association of individual TCRs with disease status, and machine learning. In a later analysis, previously published TCR beta repertoires from about 640 donors were re-analyzed and high-resolution HLA genotyping was added so that TCR occurrence patterns could be studied. Rather than using new phenotypic data, the later analysis identified candidate immune exposures from TCR beta sequences and from how often those sequences occurred across donors. In an earlier analysis of 587 of the donors, high-throughput TCR beta sequencing was used to judge whether each TCR beta V gene segment behaved as functional or pseudogenic. Alongside the repertoire data, information on donor age, sex, ethnicity and CMV serostatus was compiled. In a later genetic analysis, genome-wide SNP genotypes for about 55% of the roughly 700 donors were used, and that subset was treated as a discovery cohort. All discovery cohort repertoires had been generated using a single sequencing platform. HLA typing included class I and class II loci at four-digit resolution. Typing coverage varied by locus: roughly 629-630 donors for A, B, C, DRB1 and DQB1; roughly 520 for DQA1; approximately 610 for DPA1; roughly 450 for DPB1. Four or five DR-DQ haplotypes were handled as single units for association and clustering because linkage in the cohort was strong. Among several hundred genotyped donors of the cohort, an average of around 220,000 unique TCR beta nucleotide sequences was sequenced per donor, of which about 18% were non-productive. The full study reports these points: In a later genetic analysis, a missense DCLRE1C variant was associated with V-gene and J-gene trimming of TCR beta chains, and the association was replicated in an independent cohort. The cohort was sequenced for TCR beta chains only, and without alpha or paired-chain data the features that could be detected were limited. When HLA alleles, especially DR and DQ, strongly co-occurred, TCR associations were difficult to assign to individual alleles. In a later analysis, HLA-associated TCR beta chains showed more clonal expansion and lower generation probabilities than non-associated chains that were equally common. Compared with the 666-donor mean, donors in an Asian-associated ancestry cluster had fewer N-insertions in productive TCRs, according to a later genetic analysis. A later analysis reported that several top co-occurrence clusters appeared linked to parvovirus B19, influenza, CMV and Epstein-Barr virus. Because some donors lacked HLA typing at each locus, the association tests relied only on the typed subset. A further reported finding was that TCR beta sequences accurately predicted the HLA-A and HLA-B alleles for most subjects in the first cohort. In an earlier analysis of about 540 of the donors, most TCR beta V segments were observed in productive rearrangements about 87% or about 30% of the time, broadly matching IMGT annotations. Cytomegalovirus status was reported to be diagnosed by the classifier with high specificity and sensitivity in both the original and validation cohorts. A group of highly shared sequence variants was considered likely to be a technical artifact of the sequencing pipeline. A few of the identified cytomegalovirus-associated TCR beta chains were confirmed in vitro to be specific for cytomegalovirus antigens. In a later analysis, 16,951 TCR beta sequences were associated with specific HLA alleles at a false discovery rate of 0.05. Because counts were too low, under 20 rarely observed V segments, including chromosome 9 orphons, were left out of the earlier analysis of about 500 of the donors. According to the authors, the approach could potentially be generalized to other disease states and immunological phenotypes. The only immune exposure information available for the cohort was CMV serostatus. A later analysis found that most CMV-associated TCR beta chains appeared HLA-restricted, with HLA associations seemingly driven largely by CMV exposure. Roughly uniform sequencing depth across donors was assumed in presence/absence analyses, although this assumption may not hold. Linkage disequilibrium might explain the correlated functional status among segregating V segments, but an unknown experimental factor could not be ruled out. According to a later analysis, TCR association rates differed among HLA loci, with DRB1 alleles showing the most associated TCRs and HLA-C alleles showing the fewest. A total of roughly 160 TCR beta chains were listed by the study as associated with cytomegalovirus. Some IMGT-functional V segments, including TRBV6-2 and TRBV6-3, could not be told apart with the 87-base-pair reads, so those segments were excluded. Most TCR sequences were seen in very few donors, while some public TCRs were found in many individuals.

Trimming costs V 4 bases and J 1 base, and their ends lie 13 bases apart. The CDR3 goes from the cysteine to the phenylalanine over 15 residues. Just the 45-base CDR3 DNA is kept, in frame starting at base 1. CDR1 SGHRS and CDR2 YFSETQ are derived from the germline V gene. The method behind the library was the immunoSEQ multiplex PCR assay. The multiplex PCR relied on a mix of 60 forward primers for TCR Vbeta segments and 13 reverse primers for TCR Jbeta segments. The CDR3 region of rearranged TCR beta genes was amplified from genomic DNA with a multiplex PCR assay. The amplified TCR beta libraries were sequenced on the Illumina HiSeq System as 87-base-pair reads. From the authors' description of their analysis: Across the 700 or so repertoires, a later analysis counted about 81 million unique TCR beta chains, roughly 11 million of which were shared by at least two donors. Raw reads were error-corrected and collapsed into unique sequences by a nearest-neighbor algorithm in which closely related sequences were merged to remove PCR and sequencing errors. CDR3 sequences were aligned to IMGT reference sequences to assign V, D and J gene segments. For a sequence to be retained, a match of at least six nucleotides to both a V gene segment and a J gene segment was required. A rearrangement was called productive if the CDR3 had no stop codons and remained in frame with V and J, and every other rearrangement was called non-productive. Following IMGT convention, CDR3 was defined as the stretch from the second conserved V-encoded cysteine up to the conserved J-encoded phenylalanine. Sequences without an unambiguous match to a single V gene segment were excluded from the earlier analysis of over 500 of the donors. In an earlier analysis of several hundred of the donors, V segments were called functional above 56.7% productive rearrangements and were called segregating when the between-donor standard deviation exceeded 5%. To diagnose cytomegalovirus status from the catalog of TCR beta chain sequences, a statistical classification framework was built. A later analysis assigned V and J genes by comparing TCR nucleotide sequences with IMGT/GENE-DB human TR gene sequences. The TCRdist pipeline was used in a later analysis to assign CDR3 sequences and most-parsimonious VDJ recombination scenarios. In a later analysis, each TCR beta chain was defined by its CDR3 amino acid sequence together with its V-gene family, and reads lacking a unique V-gene family were excluded. As a way to deal with suspected cross-contamination and a sequencing artifact, a later analysis dropped hundreds of nucleotide sequences that were highly shared and had low generation probability. For each public chain, a later analysis derived a clonal expansion index from normalized ranks of inferred template counts within each repertoire. In a later analysis, generation probabilities were computed using a VDJ recombination model fitted to out-of-frame rearrangements, and the results were checked against IGoR. In a later analysis, TCR-TCR, TCR-HLA and TCR-CMV co-occurrence was scored with hypergeometric tests, and a repertoire-size bias correction was applied to TCR pairs. False discovery rates were estimated in a later analysis by permuting HLA or CMV assignments 20 times. In a later analysis, co-occurring TCRs were grouped with DBSCAN, and TCRdist sequence similarity was added when clustering was performed within HLA-allele-positive subsets. Co-occurrence clustering excluded repertoires with fewer than 30,000 or more than 120,000 public chains, plus five with anomalous nucleotide sharing. This is the immuneACCESS table as TCRdb keeps it, with only in-frame sequences that have V and J called. A part of the clones is gone; compared with another copy, unresolved V genes explain less than half, and the rest is unexplained. V and J calls and clone size are given by that table; D and trimming were obtained from the DNA. The sample contains more than 140,000 clones, around 80% of them found a single time. The ten most abundant clones make up approximately 3.2% of the sample.

The specimen sequenced was PBMCs. This receptor chain uses TRBV5-1 and TRBJ2-3, and possibly TRBD2, on 6 matching bases. The receptor comes from a young man in good health and CMV-seropositive. CDR3 protein: CASSRGGQRTDTQYF. At the DNA level, the sequence is TGCGCCAGCAGCCGGGGAGGCCAGCGCACAGATACGCAGTATTTT.